The rows below give T cell receptor beta chains drawn from one sample of a study of blood T cell repertoires in COVID-19. The repertoire was sequenced with immunoSEQ multiplex PCR; TCRdb's copy has only in-frame clones and lacks some. The repertoire holds 150,000 to 200,000 clones, with 84% as singletons. Sequencing was done on a sample of PBMCs or T cells enriched from blood (not recorded which). The receptor source for this set is a woman aged 45-60 years who had recovered from COVID-19. Each CDR3 is given without its conserved first and last residue. A D gene is named only where the DNA matches it firmly.

TRBV28 | TRBD2 | ASSSGGVVEQF
TRBV3-1/TRBV3-2 | - | ASSQVKLGPLCPGRSYGYT
TRBV19 | TRBD2 | ATVSGSGTDTQY
TRBV4-1 | TRBD1 | ASSQSTGDDTQY
TRBV27 | - | ASSLSVPIQERPQH
TRBV18 | TRBD1 | ASSPKTGQETQY
TRBV7-2 | - | ASSLVWEGSYGYT
TRBV7-2 | TRBD2 | ASSLGLAGVFGF
TRBV15 | - | ATSRGGALSGNTIY
TRBV5-5 | - | ASSLSPSSDEQY
TRBV7-2 | TRBD1 | ASSLASDRIYNEQF
TRBV7-6 | TRBD2 | ASSPRSQGLAGGEQF
TRBV28 | - | ASSFFQVGAYEQY
TRBV9 | TRBD1 | ASSPRGTVIPNTEAF
TRBV10-3 | TRBD2 | AIRMGLGSETQY
TRBV14 | - | ASSQDEGFIAGNTIY
TRBV3-1/TRBV3-2 | - | ASSQVGVNTEAF
TRBV7-2 | - | ASSLEGRQPQH
TRBV6-4 | TRBD1 | ASRRTGYNSPLH
TRBV6-2/TRBV6-3 | TRBD1 | ASSRDRGFETQY
TRBV20-1 | TRBD2 | SASERGAFTDTQY
TRBV3-1/TRBV3-2 | TRBD2 | ASSPWTSVDNEQF
TRBV7-2 | TRBD1 | ASSRPQGGTEAF
TRBV6-1 | - | ASSDGRGGRAAF
TRBV6-2/TRBV6-3 | TRBD2 | ASSYTRSSGGNEQF
TRBV5-1 | TRBD1 | ASRDRANTEAF
TRBV5-4 | - | ASSLRMGGDEKLF
TRBV5-1 | TRBD1 | ASSPIGQGSNYEQY
TRBV25-1 | - | ASSGSGTLLNEQF
TRBV4-1 | TRBD1 | ASSPRHYGTGSEGLF
TRBV10-3 | - | AISALGEGISNYGYT
TRBV24-1 | TRBD1 | ATSDSGGTGTGELF
TRBV27 | - | ASSFQGSNEKLF
TRBV7-2 | TRBD1 | ASSLVGGYGTGTREQY
TRBV7-3 | - | ASSLYHTGELF
TRBV20-1 | - | SASQQRGYT
TRBV6-2/TRBV6-3 | TRBD2 | ASSHSGGSTDTQY
TRBV19 | TRBD1 | ATPTGVGESYEQY
TRBV10-3 | - | AISKGPDEKLF
TRBV5-4 | TRBD1 | ASSPTGQGSVGTGELF
TRBV14 | - | ASSQGRGLIYGYT